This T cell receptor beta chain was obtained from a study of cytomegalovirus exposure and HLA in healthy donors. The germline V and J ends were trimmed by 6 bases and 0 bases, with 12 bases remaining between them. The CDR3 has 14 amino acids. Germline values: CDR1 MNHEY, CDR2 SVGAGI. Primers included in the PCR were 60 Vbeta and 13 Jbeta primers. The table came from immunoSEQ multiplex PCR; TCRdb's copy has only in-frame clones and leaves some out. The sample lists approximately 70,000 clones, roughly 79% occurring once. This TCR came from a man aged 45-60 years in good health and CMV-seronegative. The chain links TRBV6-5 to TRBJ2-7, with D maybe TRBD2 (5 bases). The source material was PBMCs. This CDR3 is CASSRHRDSYEQYF. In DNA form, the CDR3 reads TGTGCCAGCAGCCGTCACCGGGACTCCTACGAGCAGTACTTC.